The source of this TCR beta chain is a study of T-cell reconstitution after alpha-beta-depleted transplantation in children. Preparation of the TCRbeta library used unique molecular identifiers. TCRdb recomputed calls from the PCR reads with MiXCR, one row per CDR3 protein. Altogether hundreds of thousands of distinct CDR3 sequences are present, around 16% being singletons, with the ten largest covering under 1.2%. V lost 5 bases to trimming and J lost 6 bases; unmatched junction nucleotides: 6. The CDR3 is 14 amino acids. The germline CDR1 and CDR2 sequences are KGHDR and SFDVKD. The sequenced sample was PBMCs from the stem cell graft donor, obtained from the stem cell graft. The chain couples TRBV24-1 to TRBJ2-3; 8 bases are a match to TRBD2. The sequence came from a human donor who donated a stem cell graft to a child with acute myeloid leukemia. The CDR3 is CATSATGGRDTQYF. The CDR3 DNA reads TGTGCCACCAGTGCGACGGGGGGGCGGGATACGCAGTATTTT.